This TCR beta chain was captured in a study of blood T cell repertoires in COVID-19. Study background: Spain, Italy and the United States supplied samples that represented acute and convalescent COVID-19. From T cells, B-cell-depleted T cells, or PBMCs came the material, which was cDNA or gDNA.

Libraries were prepared by immunoSEQ multiplex PCR; TCRdb keeps only in-frame clonotypes and omits some of them. The sample shows about 95,000 clones, around 86% of them seen only once. The CDR3 is made up of 15 amino acids. CDR1 and CDR2 from the germline V gene are SGHNT and YYREEE (reference sequence). Trimming stripped 3 bases from V and 3 bases from J, with 15 bases between. The chain is built from TRBV5-4 and TRBJ2-5; D is perhaps TRBD2 (5 bases). The sequence derives from a woman in her 70s with acute or convalescent COVID-19. Material: peripheral blood. The CDR3 nucleotides are TGTGCCAGCAGCTCCCTCGGGGTCCTCAAAGAGACCCAGTACTTC. It is translated as CASSSLGVLKETQYF.